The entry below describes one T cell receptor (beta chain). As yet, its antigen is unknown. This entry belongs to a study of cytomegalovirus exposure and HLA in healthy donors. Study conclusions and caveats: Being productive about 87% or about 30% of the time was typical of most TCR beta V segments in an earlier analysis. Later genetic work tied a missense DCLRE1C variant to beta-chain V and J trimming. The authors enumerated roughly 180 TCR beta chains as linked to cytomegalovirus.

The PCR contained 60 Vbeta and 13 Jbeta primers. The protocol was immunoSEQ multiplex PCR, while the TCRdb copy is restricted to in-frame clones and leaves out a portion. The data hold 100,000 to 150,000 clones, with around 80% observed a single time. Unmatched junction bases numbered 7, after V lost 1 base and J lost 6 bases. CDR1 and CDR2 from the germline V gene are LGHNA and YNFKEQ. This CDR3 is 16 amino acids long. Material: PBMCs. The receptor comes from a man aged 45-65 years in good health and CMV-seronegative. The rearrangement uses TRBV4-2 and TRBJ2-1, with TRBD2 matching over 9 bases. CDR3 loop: CASSQALAGVGNEQFF. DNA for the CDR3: TGTGCCAGCAGCCAAGCCTTAGCGGGGGTCGGCAATGAGCAGTTCTTC.